These T cell receptor beta chains were read from a single sample in a study of blood T cell repertoires in COVID-19. Assay: immunoSEQ multiplex PCR; the TCRdb copy retains only in-frame clones and omits some. The table lists approximately 300,000 clones, more than 80% of them singletons. The sequencing input was peripheral blood. The receptor source for this set is a woman aged 25-40 years with COVID-19, enrolled during active disease. CDR3s include the opening cysteine and the closing phenylalanine or tryptophan. Each record gives: V gene, CDR3 length, CDR3 protein.

V gene: TRBV5-1
CDR3 length: 13
CDR3 protein: CASSRTAGNGYTF

V gene: TRBV5-1
CDR3 length: 16
CDR3 protein: CASSLAGAGGLETQYF

V gene: TRBV5-1
CDR3 length: 15
CDR3 protein: CASRLGLEPQYEQYF

V gene: TRBV30
CDR3 length: 14
CDR3 protein: CARGQGRGKETQYF

V gene: TRBV6-2/TRBV6-3
CDR3 length: 14
CDR3 protein: CASSRGGGTGELFF

V gene: TRBV7-6
CDR3 length: 15
CDR3 protein: CASSLDGETGEKLFF

V gene: TRBV25-1
CDR3 length: 15
CDR3 protein: CASSRASGSGETQYF

V gene: TRBV5-8
CDR3 length: 16
CDR3 protein: CASSGHRGLAKNIQYF

V gene: TRBV6-5
CDR3 length: 15
CDR3 protein: CASSYAPGLSYEQYF

V gene: TRBV2
CDR3 length: 15
CDR3 protein: CASSEEGAGTGELFF

V gene: TRBV6-1
CDR3 length: 15
CDR3 protein: CASSERRTVQETQYF

V gene: TRBV11-2
CDR3 length: 13
CDR3 protein: CASSLDRGDTQYF

V gene: TRBV4-1
CDR3 length: 19
CDR3 protein: CASSQDIKGTSGARGDQYF

V gene: TRBV9
CDR3 length: 16
CDR3 protein: CASSVGPGDRLYEQYF

V gene: TRBV28
CDR3 length: 16
CDR3 protein: CASSFPRTGGPDTQYF

V gene: TRBV10-3
CDR3 length: 14
CDR3 protein: CAISVGQRYTEAFF

V gene: TRBV5-5
CDR3 length: 12
CDR3 protein: CASRAGAYEQYF

V gene: TRBV28
CDR3 length: 12
CDR3 protein: CASIMHGQPQHF

V gene: TRBV3-1/TRBV3-2
CDR3 length: 15
CDR3 protein: CASSQGRGRNSPLHF

V gene: TRBV5-4
CDR3 length: 13
CDR3 protein: CASSPRGLAEAFF

V gene: TRBV15
CDR3 length: 16
CDR3 protein: CATSRDLGLAGNEQYF

V gene: TRBV7-9
CDR3 length: 14
CDR3 protein: CASSLGQGDYGYTF

V gene: TRBV29-1
CDR3 length: 14
CDR3 protein: CSGHVTAKYTEAFF

V gene: TRBV5-1
CDR3 length: 17
CDR3 protein: CASSLSLTQGFGYGYTF

V gene: TRBV7-2
CDR3 length: 16
CDR3 protein: CASSPDLLSGSHEQFF

V gene: TRBV7-2
CDR3 length: 14
CDR3 protein: CASSLDSYGEKLFF

V gene: TRBV11-3
CDR3 length: 12
CDR3 protein: CASSLDGVAQFF

V gene: TRBV5-1
CDR3 length: 15
CDR3 protein: CASSWRSSGDYEQYF

V gene: TRBV18
CDR3 length: 14
CDR3 protein: CASSSGGHTYEQYF

V gene: TRBV5-1
CDR3 length: 12
CDR3 protein: CASSPDRDEQYF

V gene: TRBV6-5
CDR3 length: 14
CDR3 protein: CASSYEQNYNEQFF

V gene: TRBV10-1
CDR3 length: 16
CDR3 protein: CASSEPGRTGYNEQFF

V gene: TRBV6-6
CDR3 length: 15
CDR3 protein: CASSNLAGMGNEQFF

V gene: TRBV7-9
CDR3 length: 14
CDR3 protein: CASSSRVSVTEAFF

V gene: TRBV21-1
CDR3 length: 14
CDR3 protein: CASSSTGEGQPQHF

V gene: TRBV5-1
CDR3 length: 15
CDR3 protein: CASSSSGGRRGAQYF

V gene: TRBV6-2/TRBV6-3
CDR3 length: 18
CDR3 protein: CASSYRRDRDVSYNEQFF

V gene: TRBV18
CDR3 length: 15
CDR3 protein: CASSPLAGLGDEQFF

V gene: TRBV15
CDR3 length: 16
CDR3 protein: CATSNPERDSTDTQYF

V gene: TRBV18
CDR3 length: 14
CDR3 protein: CASSPGQPNSPLHF

V gene: TRBV27
CDR3 length: 13
CDR3 protein: CASSELADNEQFF

V gene: TRBV6-5
CDR3 length: 15
CDR3 protein: CASSYSGQDKDGYTF

V gene: TRBV3-1/TRBV3-2
CDR3 length: 12
CDR3 protein: CASSQGVGTQYF

V gene: TRBV7-8
CDR3 length: 15
CDR3 protein: CASSSQGISGNTIYF

V gene: TRBV27
CDR3 length: 13
CDR3 protein: CASSLLGNQPQHF